Below, 24 T cell receptor beta chains from the same sample are listed, as sequenced in a study of radiotherapy plus CTLA-4 blockade in lung cancer. Using immunoSEQ multiplex PCR, the repertoire was profiled, and TCRdb retains in-frame clones only, with some absent. The profile shows roughly 15,000 clones, 72% of them singletons. Specimen: peripheral blood, collected from a patient treated with radiotherapy plus ipilimumab. Every receptor here comes from a human donor with non-small cell lung cancer whose response to radiotherapy plus ipilimumab could not be evaluated.

The chain is built from TRBV9 and TRBJ2-1; D gene unclear. This CDR3 contains 16 residues. Germline CDR1 SGDLS, CDR2 YYNGEE. V dropped 3 bases and J dropped 0 bases, with 13 bases sitting between them. CDR3 DNA: TGTGCCAGCAGCGACACAACGTGGAGCTCCTACAATGAGCAGTTCTTC. It codes for CASSDTTWSSYNEQFF.

The rearrangement links TRBV5-1 to TRBJ1-6; maybe TRBD1 (6 bases). Germline V gene lookup returns CDR1 SGHRS and CDR2 YFSETQ. V was trimmed by 3 bases and J by 8 bases, leaving 12 bases between them. The CDR3 runs 14 residues. The CDR3 DNA follows: TGCGCCAGCAGCTCACAGGGCATGGATTCACCCCTCCACTTT. It yields the protein CASSSQGMDSPLHF.

V gene TRBV9 combines with J gene TRBJ1-2, with D hard to call. The germline V gene has CDR1 SGDLS and CDR2 YYNGEE. Trimming left V 3 bases short and J 5 bases short, with 20 bases between. The CDR3 totals 16 residues. The CDR3 protein is CASSGLRVRMGYGYTF. CDR3 coding DNA: TGTGCCAGCAGCGGATTGAGGGTCAGGATGGGGTATGGCTACACCTTC.

The table lists this clone with many counts. The chain employs TRBV6-5 and TRBJ2-7, with 8 bases matching TRBD1. CDR1 is MNHEY, CDR2 SVGAGI, per germline. V was clipped by 8 bases and J by 4 bases; unmatched bases: 4. This CDR3 comprises 12 residues. CDR3 residues: CASAGGEYEQYF. The CDR3 DNA follows: TGTGCCAGCGCAGGGGGCGAGTACGAGCAGTACTTC.

Within the sample, this clone is medium-sized. The chain has TRBV28 and TRBJ1-3, with a possible D match to TRBD1 (6 bases). The length of the CDR3 is 17 residues. V lost 7 bases to trimming and J lost 0 bases, with 19 bases between them. Germline-derived CDR1 and CDR2 are MDHEN and SYDVKM. Here the CDR3 DNA reads TGTGCCAGCAAAAAAAAGGACAGACTTGCCTCTGGAAACACCATATATTTT. Protein: CASKKKDRLASGNTIYF.

As DNA, the CDR3 is TGTGCCAGCAGCTTGTTCCTTAATGGCTACACCTTC. Amino acid sequence: CASSLFLNGYTF. The rearrangement joins TRBV5-6 to TRBJ1-2; D not resolved. This CDR3 is built from 12 residues. CDR1 and CDR2 (germline): SGHDT, YYEEEE. Trimming shortened V by 1 base and J by 6 bases, and 7 bases separated the two germline ends.

This chain joins TRBV11-2 and TRBJ1-2; possibly TRBD1 for D (5 bases). V dropped 5 bases and J dropped 4 bases, with 17 bases sitting between them. Germline V gene data show CDR1 as SGHAT and CDR2 as FQNNGV. The CDR3 has 15 residues. The CDR3 protein is CASSTLRGRSYGYTF. The CDR3 bases are TGTGCCAGCAGCACCCTCCGGGGGAGGTCCTATGGCTACACCTTC.

Here the CDR3 reads CASSPQGRETQYF. DNA of the CDR3: TGTGCCAGCAGTCCTCAGGGTAGAGAGACCCAGTACTTC. This rearrangement joins TRBV6-5 to TRBJ2-5; TRBD1 is a possible D gene (5 bases). There are 13 residues in the CDR3. The germline CDR1 and CDR2 sequences are MNHEY and SVGAGI. V was cut by 5 bases and J by 4 bases, with 11 bases left in between.

The chain combines TRBV7-2 with TRBJ1-5; 9 nucleotides match TRBD1. The germline CDR1 and CDR2 sequences are SGHTA and FQGNSA. The CDR3 spans 13 residues. The V segment lost 5 bases and the J segment 7 bases; nucleotides outside the gene matches: 3. In DNA form, the CDR3 reads TGTGCCAGCAGCATGACAGGGGGGCAGCCCCAGCATTTT. It encodes CASSMTGGQPQHF.

The V call is TRBV18, the J call TRBJ2-5; 7 bases agree with TRBD1. V trimming: 4 bases; J trimming: 2 bases; junction bases outside the gene matches: 4. The CDR3 covers 14 residues. Germline CDR1 KGHSH, CDR2 LQKENI. The CDR3 here is CASSLGQVQETQYF. The CDR3 bases are TGTGCCAGCTCACTCGGACAGGTGCAAGAGACCCAGTACTTC.

The chain employs TRBV11-2 and TRBJ2-1, with unresolved D. The CDR3 covers 15 residues. Germline V lookup: CDR1 SGHAT, CDR2 FQNNGV. The V end was cut by 5 bases, the J end by 9 bases, with 20 bases between. The CDR3 reads CASSETRSGIGEQFF. For the CDR3, the DNA is TGTGCCAGCAGCGAAACGCGCTCGGGTATAGGTGAGCAGTTCTTC.

The V and J genes are TRBV30 and TRBJ1-1; D might be TRBD1 (5 bases). This CDR3 contains 13 residues. Germline CDR1 reads GTSNPN; CDR2 reads SVGIG (reference sequence). V lost 8 bases and J lost 0, with 13 bases in between. The chain's CDR3 is CALEGDLNTEAFF. Here the CDR3 DNA reads TGTGCCCTGGAAGGGGACTTGAACACTGAAGCTTTCTTT.

This clone was detected once. An end of the junction differs from the germline gene, which may be a read error. V usage is TRBV5-1 and J usage is TRBJ1-3, with D maybe TRBD1 (5 bases). This CDR3 has 16 amino acids. Germline values: CDR1 SGHRS, CDR2 YFSETQ. CDR3 amino acids: CAGSAPDRDSGNTIYF. DNA for the CDR3: TGCGCCGGCAGCGCGCCCGACAGAGACTCTGGAAACACCATATATTTT.

The chain is built from TRBV7-3 and TRBJ2-5; possible D gene TRBD2, 6 bases. The assigned J gene may be wrong: the sequence end matches TRBJ2-7 better. Looked up from germline, CDR1 is SGHTA and CDR2 is FQGTGA. This CDR3 contains 15 residues. DNA of the CDR3: TGTGCCAGCAGCCTCCGGGACGGACTACCCTACGAGCAGTACTTC. Its translation is CASSLRDGLPYEQYF.

CDR3 in amino acids: CASSGDRGRTEAFF. The CDR3 coding sequence is TGTGCCAGCAGCGGAGACAGGGGTAGAACTGAAGCTTTCTTT. The V gene is TRBV6-1, the J gene TRBJ1-1, with 8 nucleotides matching TRBD1. V lost 6 bases and J lost 5; bases outside the gene matches: 8. The CDR3 has 14 residues. Germline CDR1 is MNHNS and CDR2 is SASEGT.

This chain links TRBV4-2 with TRBJ2-1, with a tentative D call TRBD2 (5 bases). V lost 0 bases to trimming and J lost 3 bases, with 12 bases between them. Germline values: CDR1 LGHNA, CDR2 YNFKEQ. The CDR3 consists of 16 residues. The CDR3 region has the DNA TGTGCCAGCAGCCAAGATCAAGCGGAGTACTACAATGAGCAGTTCTTC. This sequence encodes CASSQDQAEYYNEQFF.

The chain has TRBV2 and TRBJ2-3, with D possibly being TRBD2 (6 bases). CDR3 length: 15 residues. CDR1 and CDR2 (germline): SNHLY, FYNNEI. The V end was cut by 5 bases, the J end by 0 bases, with 12 bases between. CDR3 region: CASSLTSRSTDTQYF. The CDR3 nucleotides read TGTGCCAGCAGTCTGACTAGTCGCAGCACAGATACGCAGTATTTT.

The chain links TRBV28 to TRBJ2-7, with D unclear. The CDR3 is made up of 14 amino acids. The germline V and J ends were trimmed by 6 bases and 6 bases, with 18 bases remaining between them. CDR1 is MDHEN and CDR2 is SYDVKM in the germline V gene. Here the CDR3 reads CASRPPGPGSEQYV. For the CDR3, the DNA is TGTGCCAGCAGACCTCCTGGTCCTGGAAGCGAGCAGTACGTC.

The rearrangement uses TRBV5-5 and TRBJ1-1; tentative D call: TRBD1 (6 bases). The length of the CDR3 is 16 residues. The V and J ends lost 2 bases and 1 base respectively, with 15 bases between them. Germline V gene sequence: CDR1 SGHKS, CDR2 YYEKEE (reference sequence). The CDR3 bases are TGTGCCAGCAGCTTTTCTCCGGGGGGCGGGAACACTGAAGCTTTCTTT. Translated, it gives CASSFSPGGGNTEAFF.

The chain combines TRBV29-1 with TRBJ1-2; TRBD1 might be the D (6 bases). The CDR3 runs 12 residues. Germline CDR1 reads SQVTM; CDR2 reads ANQGSEA. V was trimmed by 0 bases and J by 4 bases, leaving 6 bases between them. CDR3 DNA: TGCAGCGTTGAAGACAGGGGCTATGGCTACACCTTC. It encodes CSVEDRGYGYTF.

V gene TRBV7-9 combines with J gene TRBJ2-2; 7 bases are a match to TRBD2. CDR3 length equals 16 residues. Unmatched junction bases numbered 7, after V lost 6 bases and J lost 0 bases. Germline loops: CDR1 SEHNR, CDR2 FQNEAQ (reference sequence). The CDR3, as DNA: TGTGCCAGCAGACAACGGGGGGAATCGAACACCGGGGAGCTGTTTTTT. Its protein product is CASRQRGESNTGELFF.

In its sample, this clone is medium-sized. J is TRBJ1-1 and V is TRBV10-1, with 7 nucleotides matching TRBD1. The V segment lost 2 bases and the J segment 0 bases; nucleotides outside the gene matches: 6. The germline V gene encodes CDR1 WNHNN and CDR2 SYGVQD (reference sequence). This CDR3 contains 16 residues. In nucleotides, the CDR3 is TGCGCCAGCAGTGAGGCGCCGGGACAGATGAACACTGAAGCTTTCTTT. It specifies CASSEAPGQMNTEAFF.

The chain has TRBV30 and TRBJ2-3; 7 bases align to TRBD2. Germline values: CDR1 GTSNPN, CDR2 SVGIG (reference sequence). The CDR3 length is 15 residues. V shed 0 bases, J shed 4 bases, and the junction held 7 bases outside the gene matches. The CDR3 sequence is CAWSVSASGSDTQYF. CDR3 nucleotides: TGTGCCTGGAGTGTATCGGCTAGCGGATCAGATACGCAGTATTTT.

The gene calls are TRBV7-2 and TRBJ1-6, with D perhaps TRBD1 (6 bases). The germline CDR1 and CDR2 sequences are SGHTA and FQGNSA. The CDR3 extends over 15 amino acids. V was shortened by 2 bases and J by 9 bases, with 14 bases between the two germline ends. CDR3 region: CASSLFRTGSSPLHF. The CDR3 DNA reads as TGTGCCAGCAGCTTATTCCGCACAGGGAGTTCACCCCTCCACTTT. The full variable domain, completed using reference TRBV7-2 and TRBJ1-6, is GAGVSQSPSNKVTEKGKDVELRCDPISGHTALYWYRQSLGQGLEFLIYFQGNSAPDKSGLPSDRFSAERTGGSVSTLTIQRTQQEDSAVYLCASSLFRTGSSPLHFGNGTRLTVT.